This note documents a single T cell receptor beta chain sequence. Its antigen is unidentified. V lost 6 bases and J 2 bases, leaving 14 bases between the germline ends. Germline CDR1 MDHEN, CDR2 SYDVKM. The CDR3 runs 14 residues. The sample originates from a study of T cell responses to AZD1222 COVID-19 vaccine. Overall study results and limits: The repertoires were collected only after the peak T cell response. Of the AZD1222 recipients, only 6 or 7 were seropositive at baseline. Reportedly, nearly half the spike-specific TCRs target unmutated variant regions.

Second-dose intervals near 4 or 12 weeks were combined. Clones were sequenced by immunoSEQ multiplex PCR, and TCRdb holds only the in-frame ones, with some missing. The sample has under 200,000 clones, 90% to 95% seen once. The sequence came from an adult who received the AZD1222 COVID-19 vaccine. The material sequenced was peripheral blood, taken 28 days after the second AZD1222 dose. The V and J genes are TRBV28 and TRBJ2-7, with no clear D. CDR3 amino acids: CASSLAPDTYEQYF. CDR3 DNA: TGTGCCAGCAGCTTGGCGCCTGACACCTACGAGCAGTACTTC.